The clone carrying this T cell receptor beta chain occurred many times. Its specificity is unknown. The authors ran a second PCR of roughly 7 to 11 cycles using a sample-barcoded 5' primer and a J-beta primer mix. TCRdb independently ran MiXCR on the 5' RACE reads; one entry per CDR3 protein. The repertoire holds around 650,000 distinct CDR3 sequences, with 40% to 50% as singletons. Each sample gave at least 6.5 million isolated PBMCs. CDR3 length: 16 residues. V was clipped by 7 bases and J by 4 bases; unmatched bases: 7. Germline values: CDR1 MNHEY, CDR2 SVGAGI. This sample stems from a study of blood T cells in healthy people across ages. The study, taken as a whole, reports: Long-lived donors exceeded aged donors in naive CD4+ cells and diversity. Measured against age, TCR beta diversity per million T cells decreased in a roughly linear manner.

The sequenced sample was blood. The source is a man older than 75 in good health. This chain uses TRBV6-5 with TRBJ2-6; 10 bases fit TRBD1. CDR3 in DNA: TGTGCCAGCAAGGTAGACAGGGGGCGAGGGGCCAACGTCCTGACTTTC. It yields the protein CASKVDRGRGANVLTF.